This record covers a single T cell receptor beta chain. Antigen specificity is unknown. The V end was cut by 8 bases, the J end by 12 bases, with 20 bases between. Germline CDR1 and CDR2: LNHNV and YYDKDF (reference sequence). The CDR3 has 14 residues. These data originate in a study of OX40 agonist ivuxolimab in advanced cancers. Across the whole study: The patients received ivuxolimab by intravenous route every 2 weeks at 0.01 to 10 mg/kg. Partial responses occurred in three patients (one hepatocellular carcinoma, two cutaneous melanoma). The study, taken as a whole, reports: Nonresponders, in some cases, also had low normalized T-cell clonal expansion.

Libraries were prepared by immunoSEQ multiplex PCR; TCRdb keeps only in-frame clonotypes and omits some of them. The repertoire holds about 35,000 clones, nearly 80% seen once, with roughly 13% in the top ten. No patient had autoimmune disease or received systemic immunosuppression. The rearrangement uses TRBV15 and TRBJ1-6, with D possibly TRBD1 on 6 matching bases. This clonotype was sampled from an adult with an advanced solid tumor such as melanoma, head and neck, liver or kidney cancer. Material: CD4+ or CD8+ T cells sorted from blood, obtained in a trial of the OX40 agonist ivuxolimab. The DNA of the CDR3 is TGTGCCACCTCCGGGGGGCCCCCCAATGAACCCCTCCACTTT. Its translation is CATSGGPPNEPLHF.